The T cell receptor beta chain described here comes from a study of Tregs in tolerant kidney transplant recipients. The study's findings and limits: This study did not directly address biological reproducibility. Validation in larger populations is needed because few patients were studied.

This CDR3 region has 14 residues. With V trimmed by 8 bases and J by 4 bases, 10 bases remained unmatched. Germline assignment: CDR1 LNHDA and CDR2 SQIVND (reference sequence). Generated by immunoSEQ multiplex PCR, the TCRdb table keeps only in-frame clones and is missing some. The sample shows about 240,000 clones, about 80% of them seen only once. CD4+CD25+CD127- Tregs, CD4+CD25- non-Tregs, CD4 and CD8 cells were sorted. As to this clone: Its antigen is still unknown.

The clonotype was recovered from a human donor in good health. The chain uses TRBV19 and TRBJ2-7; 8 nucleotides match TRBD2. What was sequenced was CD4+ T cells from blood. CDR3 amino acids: CASSTGTRRYEQYF. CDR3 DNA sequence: TGTGCCAGTTCAACCGGGACTAGACGTTACGAGCAGTACTTC.